A selection of T cell receptor beta chains follows, all from one sample in a study of cytomegalovirus exposure and HLA in healthy donors. Data came from immunoSEQ multiplex PCR; TCRdb stores just in-frame clones and leaves some out. The sample has about 190,000 clones, over 80% seen once. The sequenced material came from PBMCs. These TCRs come from a boy aged 2 to 10 in good health and CMV-seronegative. CDR3s include the opening cysteine and the closing phenylalanine or tryptophan. D genes are given only for firm matches. Expanded clones get a size class; other rows say once, few or many, or leave the size out.

size	V	J	D	DNA	CDR3
.	TRBV7-8	TRBJ1-2	.	TGTGCCAGCAGCTTAGAAAATCGTCCGAACTATGGCTACACCTTC	CASSLENRPNYGYTF
few	TRBV5-1	TRBJ1-1	TRBD1	TGCGCCAGCAGCTTCGATGACAGGGGGATGGCTGAAGCTTTCTTT	CASSFDDRGMAEAFF
.	TRBV30	TRBJ2-7	TRBD1	TGTGCCTGGGGCCAGGGGGGGACAGGGAGGAACGAGCAGTACTTC	CAWGQGGTGRNEQYF
few	TRBV25-1	TRBJ1-1	TRBD1	TGTGCCAGCAGTGACCTCGGACAGGGGAACACTGAAGCTTTCTTT	CASSDLGQGNTEAFF
.	TRBV28	TRBJ2-3	.	TGTGCCAGCAGTTCCCGCCTCGAGGCTGTAGGTACGCAGTATTTT	CASSSRLEAVGTQYF
few	TRBV9	TRBJ2-1	TRBD2	TGTGCCTCGGGCGGGACTAGCGGCTACAATGAGCAGTTCTTC	CASGGTSGYNEQFF
once	TRBV5-1	TRBJ1-1	.	TGCGCCAGCAGCTTCGTCGGAGGCACTGAAGCTTTCTTT	CASSFVGGTEAFF
.	TRBV5-6	TRBJ2-2	TRBD2	TGTGCCAGCAGCTTTTGGCCTAGCGGCTCGAACACCGGGGAGCTGTTTTTT	CASSFWPSGSNTGELFF
once	TRBV6-1	TRBJ2-3	TRBD2	TGTGCCAGCGGGGGATCCAGCGGGGGGGCAGATACGCAGTATTTT	CASGGSSGGADTQYF
few	TRBV29-1	TRBJ2-7	.	TGCAGCGTTTATGACAGGTTTACGACCTACGAGCAGTACTTC	CSVYDRFTTYEQYF
.	TRBV7-8	TRBJ2-7	TRBD2	TGTGCCAGCAGCCCACAAACTAGCGGAGCGCTTTACGAGCAGTACTTC	CASSPQTSGALYEQYF
.	TRBV25-1	TRBJ1-1	.	TGTGCCAGCAGTGAATATTTCCTCAGGGTTACGGACACTGAAGCTTTCTTT	CASSEYFLRVTDTEAFF